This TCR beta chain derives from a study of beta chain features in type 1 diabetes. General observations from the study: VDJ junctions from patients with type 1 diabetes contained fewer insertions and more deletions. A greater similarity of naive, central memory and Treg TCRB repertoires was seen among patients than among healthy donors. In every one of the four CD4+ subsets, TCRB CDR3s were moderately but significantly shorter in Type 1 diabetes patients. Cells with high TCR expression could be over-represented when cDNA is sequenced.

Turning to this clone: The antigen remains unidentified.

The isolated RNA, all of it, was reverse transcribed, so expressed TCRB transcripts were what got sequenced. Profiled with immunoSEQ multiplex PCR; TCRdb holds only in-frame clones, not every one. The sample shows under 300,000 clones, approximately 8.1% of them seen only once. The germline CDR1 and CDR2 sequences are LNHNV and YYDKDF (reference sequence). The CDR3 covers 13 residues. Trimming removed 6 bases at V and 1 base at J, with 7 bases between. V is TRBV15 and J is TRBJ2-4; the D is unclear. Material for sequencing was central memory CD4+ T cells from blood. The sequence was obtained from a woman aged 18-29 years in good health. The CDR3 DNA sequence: TGTGCCACCAGGGAAAGGGCCAAAAACATTCAGTACTTC. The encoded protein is CATRERAKNIQYF.